Below, 18 T cell receptor beta chains from the same sample are listed, as sequenced in a study of identical twins. MiXCR, applied by TCRdb to the 5' RACE reads, yields one record per CDR3 protein. The sample contains around 510,000 distinct CDR3 sequences, around 15% of which appear only once. This sample was shared with a second study, whose subject was yellow fever vaccine responses in identical twins.

The sequenced sample consisted of CD4+ T cells sorted from blood. The receptors derive from a woman younger than 30 in good health.

This clonotype showed up just a few times. V usage is TRBV6-1 and J usage is TRBJ1-4; D is ambiguous. The CDR3 totals 16 residues. Germline V CDR1 and CDR2: MNHNS, SASEGT. V dropped 4 bases and J dropped 0 bases, with 12 bases sitting between them. CDR3 loop: CASSGAFATTNEKLFF. In DNA, the CDR3 is TGTGCCAGCAGTGGTGCCTTTGCAACAACTAATGAAAAACTGTTTTTT.

The genes are TRBV5-4 and TRBJ2-5, with D possibly being TRBD1 (5 bases). This CDR3 is built from 14 residues. Looked up from germline, CDR1 is SGHNT and CDR2 is YYREEE (reference sequence). V was cut by 0 bases and J by 5 bases, with 11 bases left in between. The CDR3 reads CASSLVDRSETQYF. For the CDR3, the DNA is TGTGCCAGCAGCTTGGTCGACAGATCGGAGACCCAGTACTTC. The full variable domain, in which reference TRBV5-4 and TRBJ2-5 provide the parts outside the CDR3, is ETGVTQSPTHLIKTRGQQVTLRCSSQSGHNTVSWYQQALGQGPQFIFQYYREEENGRGNFPPRFSGLQFPNYSSELNVNALELDDSALYLCASSLVDRSETQYFGPGTRLLVL.

This clonotype was observed a few times. The chain recombines TRBV6-1 with TRBJ1-2; D uncertain. This CDR3 region has 13 residues. Germline V gene sequence: CDR1 MNHNS, CDR2 SASEGT. Trimming left V 5 bases short and J 10 bases short, with 17 bases between. This CDR3 reads CASSTDLRGDYTF. CDR3 bases: TGTGCCAGCAGTACAGACCTACGAGGAGACTACACCTTC.

This clonotype was counted at least ten times. The chain employs TRBV20-1 and TRBJ2-7; 7 nucleotides agree with TRBD2. V lost 2 bases and J lost 2; bases outside the gene matches: 6. The CDR3 sequence is 14 residues long. In germline, CDR1 is DFQATT, CDR2 SNEGSKA (reference sequence). The CDR3, as DNA: TGCAGTGCTAGATCCGGCGGGAGAACCTACGAGCAGTACTTC. Translation: CSARSGGRTYEQYF.

This clonotype was seen a handful of times. The J gene is TRBJ2-2, the V gene TRBV4-3; 7 nucleotides align to TRBD1. V dropped 4 bases and J dropped 0; count of bases not matched to a gene: 8. There are 17 residues in the CDR3. In germline, CDR1 is LGHNA, CDR2 YSLEER. DNA of the CDR3: TGCGCCAGCAGCCCGATTACCGGGACAGCGAACACCGGGGAGCTGTTTTTT. Residues: CASSPITGTANTGELFF.

This rearrangement joins TRBV20-1 to TRBJ2-5; no clear D gene. The CDR3 contains 11 residues. V shed 5 bases and J shed 3 bases, with 7 bases lying between them. Germline V CDR1 and CDR2: DFQATT, SNEGSKA (reference sequence). The CDR3 DNA reads TGCAGTGCTCAGATCGAAGAGACCCAGTACTTC. Residues: CSAQIEETQYF.

The rearrangement links TRBV4-2 to TRBJ2-1; 10 nucleotides line up with TRBD1. CDR3 length: 14 amino acids. Germline V gene data show CDR1 as LGHNA and CDR2 as YNFKEQ. V dropped 4 bases and J dropped 9; count of bases not matched to a gene: 6. Written as DNA, the CDR3 is TGTGCCAGCAGCCTACGACAGGGGGCGGGTGAGCAGTTCTTC. Amino acids: CASSLRQGAGEQFF.

This clonotype was picked up a small number of times. The CDR3 coding sequence is TGCAGTGCTAGAGATTTGGGGAACCGGGACAATAATGAAAAACTGTTTTTT. Translating it yields CSARDLGNRDNNEKLFF. This rearrangement joins TRBV20-1 to TRBJ1-4, with a weak D call TRBD1 (6 bases). The CDR3 length is 17 residues. The V end was cut by 0 bases, the J end by 4 bases, with 18 bases between. Germline V gene data show CDR1 as DFQATT and CDR2 as SNEGSKA (reference sequence).

At least ten counts were recorded for this clonotype. The J gene is TRBJ2-1, the V gene TRBV7-2; D may be TRBD1 (5 bases). The CDR3 is made up of 17 amino acids. V was pared by 5 bases and J by 2 bases, with 19 bases between. The germline CDR1 and CDR2 sequences are SGHTA and FQGNSA. CDR3 protein: CASSQGWGRSAYNEQFF. CDR3 sequence (DNA): TGTGCCAGCAGCCAAGGGTGGGGCAGGTCGGCCTACAATGAGCAGTTCTTC.

The V and J genes are TRBV29-1 and TRBJ2-1; D ambiguous. There are 14 residues in the CDR3. Germline V gives CDR1 SQVTM, CDR2 ANQGSEA. V dropped 7 bases and J dropped 0 bases, with 13 bases sitting between them. The CDR3 DNA reads as TGCAGCGGAGAACTGGAAGACTCCTACAATGAGCAGTTCTTC. Translating gives CSGELEDSYNEQFF.

This chain uses TRBV28 with TRBJ2-1; TRBD1 matches at 7 bases. Germline V gene sequence: CDR1 MDHEN, CDR2 SYDVKM. With V trimmed by 9 bases and J by 9 bases, 5 bases remained unmatched. The CDR3 loop spans 11 amino acids. The CDR3 reads CASKGAGEQFF. The CDR3 region has the DNA TGTGCCAGTAAGGGGGCCGGTGAGCAGTTCTTC.

This clonotype was observed a handful of times. The chain employs TRBV24-1 and TRBJ2-3, with a possible D match to TRBD2 (6 bases). The CDR3 spans 15 residues. Germline lookup yields CDR1 KGHDR and CDR2 SFDVKD. Trimming took 0 bases from V and 4 from J, leaving 10 bases between them. The CDR3 here is CATSDLGTSSDTQYF. Here the CDR3 DNA reads TGTGCCACCAGTGATTTGGGAACTAGCTCAGATACGCAGTATTTT.

The chain has TRBV27 and TRBJ2-1; TRBD2 matches 15 bases. The V segment lost 2 bases and the J segment 5 bases; nucleotides outside the gene matches: 10. Per the germline V gene, CDR1 is MNHEY and CDR2 is SMNVEV (reference sequence). The length of the CDR3 is 19 residues. The CDR3 loop is CASSLRTSGGANSDNEQFF. CDR3 sequence (DNA): TGTGCCAGCAGTTTACGGACTAGCGGGGGGGCCAATTCTGACAATGAGCAGTTCTTC.

This clonotype has a handful of counts. This rearrangement joins TRBV7-8 to TRBJ2-4; TRBD1 agrees at 8 bases. From germline, CDR1 is SGHVS and CDR2 FQNEAQ. This CDR3 spans 15 amino acids. After removal of 3 bases from V and 4 bases from J, the junction contained 5 bases not matched to a gene. The CDR3: CASSFYGTGKNIQYF. The CDR3 nucleotides are TGTGCCAGCAGCTTCTACGGGACAGGAAAAAACATTCAGTACTTC.

A few counts support this clonotype. CDR3 region: CSARVAGGEEQFF. As DNA, the CDR3 is TGCAGTGCTAGAGTAGCGGGAGGAGAAGAGCAGTTCTTC. The chain combines TRBV20-1 with TRBJ2-1; 10 bases agree with TRBD2. The junction had 4 bases not matched to a gene; V was cut back by 1 base and J by 10 bases. The CDR3 consists of 13 residues. Germline CDR1 is DFQATT and CDR2 is SNEGSKA (reference sequence).

V usage is TRBV20-1 and J usage is TRBJ2-3; no definite D call. CDR3 length: 11 residues. Trimming took 4 bases from V and 4 from J, leaving 6 bases between them. From germline, CDR1 is DFQATT and CDR2 SNEGSKA (reference sequence). CDR3 loop: CSANQPDTQYF. The DNA of the CDR3 is TGCAGTGCTAACCAACCAGATACGCAGTATTTT.

This clonotype was detected only a few times. The chain links TRBV29-1 to TRBJ2-1; 10 bases map to TRBD2. Germline lookup yields CDR1 SQVTM and CDR2 ANQGSEA. Losses at the gene ends were 5 bases for V and 9 bases for J; bases not matched to a gene: 10. This CDR3 is built from 14 residues. Here the CDR3 reads CSVKRAGGTSEQFF. The CDR3 DNA reads TGCAGCGTTAAGCGAGCGGGGGGGACGAGTGAGCAGTTCTTC.

The V and J genes are TRBV15 and TRBJ2-1, with TRBD2 matching over 7 bases. The CDR3 length is 17 residues. Germline CDR1 reads LNHNV; CDR2 reads YYDKDF (reference sequence). J lost 3 bases, V lost 0 bases, and 8 bases had no gene match. The CDR3 region is CATSRDNRLAFYNEQFF. The CDR3, as DNA: TGTGCCACCAGCAGAGATAACAGACTAGCTTTCTACAATGAGCAGTTCTTC.